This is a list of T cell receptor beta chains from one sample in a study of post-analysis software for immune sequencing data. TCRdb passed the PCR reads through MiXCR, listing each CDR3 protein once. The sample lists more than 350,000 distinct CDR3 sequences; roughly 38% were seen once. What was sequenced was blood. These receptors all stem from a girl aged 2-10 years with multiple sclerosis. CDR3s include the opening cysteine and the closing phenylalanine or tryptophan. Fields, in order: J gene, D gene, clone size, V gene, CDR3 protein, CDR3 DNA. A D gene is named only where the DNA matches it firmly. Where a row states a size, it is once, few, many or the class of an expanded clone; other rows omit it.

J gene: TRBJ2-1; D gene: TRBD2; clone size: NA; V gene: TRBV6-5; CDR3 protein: CASSYIAGNYNEQFF; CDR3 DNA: TGTGCCAGCAGTTACATAGCGGGCAACTACAATGAGCAGTTCTTC
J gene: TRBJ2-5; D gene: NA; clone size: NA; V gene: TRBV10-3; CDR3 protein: CAISESATDPLQETQYF; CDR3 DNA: TGTGCCATCAGTGAGTCTGCGACGGACCCTCTCCAAGAGACCCAGTACTTC
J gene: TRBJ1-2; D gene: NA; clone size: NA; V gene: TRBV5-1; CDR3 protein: CASSLRTGGFEGYTF; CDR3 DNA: TGCGCCAGCAGCTTGCGTACAGGAGGCTTCGAGGGCTACACCTTC
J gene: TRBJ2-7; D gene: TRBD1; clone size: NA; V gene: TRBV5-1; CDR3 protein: CASSLDRGPPYEQYF; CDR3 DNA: TGCGCCAGCAGCTTGGACAGGGGGCCTCCCTACGAGCAGTACTTC
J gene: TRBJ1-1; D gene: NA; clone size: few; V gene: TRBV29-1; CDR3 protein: CSVLGGGRFTEAFF; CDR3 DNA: TGCAGCGTTTTAGGCGGAGGGCGATTCACTGAAGCTTTCTTT
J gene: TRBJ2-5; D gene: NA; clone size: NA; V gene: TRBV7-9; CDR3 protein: CASSLKKRQETQYF; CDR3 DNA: TGTGCCAGCAGCTTGAAGAAGCGCCAAGAGACCCAGTACTTC
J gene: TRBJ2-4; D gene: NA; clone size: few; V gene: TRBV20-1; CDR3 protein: CSARDNGGGRAKNIQYF; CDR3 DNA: TGCAGTGCTAGAGATAACGGGGGAGGCCGAGCCAAAAACATTCAGTACTTC
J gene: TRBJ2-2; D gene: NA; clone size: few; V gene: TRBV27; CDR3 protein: CASIAANTGELFF; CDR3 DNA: TGTGCCAGCATTGCGGCCAACACCGGGGAGCTGTTTTTT
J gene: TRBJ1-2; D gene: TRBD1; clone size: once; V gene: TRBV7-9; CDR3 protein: CASSLGRDSDYGHTF; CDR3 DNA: TGTGCCAGCAGCCTGGGCCGGGACAGCGACTATGGCCACACCTTC
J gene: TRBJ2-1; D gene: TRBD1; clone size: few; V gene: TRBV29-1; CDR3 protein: CSVEGNRGLYNEQFF; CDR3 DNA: TGCAGCGTTGAGGGGAACAGGGGGCTTTACAATGAGCAGTTCTTC
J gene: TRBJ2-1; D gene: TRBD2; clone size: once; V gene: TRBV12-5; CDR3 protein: CASGFSQPAGTSYNEQFF; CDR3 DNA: TGTGCTAGTGGTTTCTCCCAACCAGCGGGAACCTCCTACAATGAGCAGTTCTTC
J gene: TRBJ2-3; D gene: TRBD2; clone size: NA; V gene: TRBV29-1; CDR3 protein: CRVESRGGTDTQYF; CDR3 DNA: TGCCGCGTTGAATCCCGGGGGGGCACAGATACGCAGTATTTT
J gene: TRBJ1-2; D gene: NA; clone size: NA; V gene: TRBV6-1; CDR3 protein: CASSEATGGGLNYGYTF; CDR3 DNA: TGTGCCAGCAGTGAAGCCACCGGCGGAGGGCTGAACTATGGCTACACCTTC
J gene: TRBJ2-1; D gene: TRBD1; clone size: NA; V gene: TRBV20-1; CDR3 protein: CSIWTGFYNEQFF; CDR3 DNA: TGCAGTATTTGGACAGGGTTCTACAATGAGCAGTTCTTC